Detailed here is one T cell receptor beta chain. It has no known antigen specificity. The sample holds no much larger clone one base away, and base qualities are not on file. The sample comes from a study of blood T cells in healthy people across ages (dated by TCRdb to between 2015 and 2016). Regarding the complete study: In model experiments, template switching captured about one uniquely barcoded TCR beta cDNA molecule for every two T cells. To track age-related changes in TCR beta repertoire diversity, the study relied on deep sequencing normalized with unique cDNA molecular identifiers. The study analyzed two additional independent replicas of 1 million unique cDNA reads from the same blood draw for two donors, one aged 18 to 30 and one aged 80 or older. The donors were split into four age groups: young (average 16 years), middle-aged (over 35), aged (62) and long-lived (over 75). To avoid experimental bias, donors of different ages were randomly spread across the sequencing lanes. Here is what the overall study found, with its caveats: Since profiling was done on bulk unsorted PBMCs, naive and antigen-experienced compartments could not be conclusively compared. A strong correlation was found between observed TCR beta diversity and the percentage of naive T cells measured by flow cytometry. Compared with the aged group, the long-lived group had more naive CD4+ T cells, fewer expanded clones and increased TCR diversity, a pattern suggesting age selection. Estimates of total diversity based on one million sequenced T cells were regarded as lower bounds and as underestimates. The CMV infection status of donors was not known, potentially confounding age-related changes in expanded clonotypes. Observed TCR beta diversity per million T cells fell roughly linearly with age, and a significant reduction was already apparent by age around 40.

CDR1 and CDR2 were assigned from the germline V gene as MGHRA and YSYEKL. Measured from the cysteine to the phenylalanine, the CDR3 is 16 residues long. Just the 48-base CDR3 DNA is kept, in frame starting at base 1. Ends trimmed: V by 4 bases, J by 4 bases; bases unmatched to a gene: 5. Systemically healthy Caucasian individuals from Russia, 39 in total and aged about 6 to 90 years, were included as donors. Roughly 9.5 milliliters of peripheral blood were drawn from each donor into EDTA-treated Vacutainer tubes. Ficoll-Paque density-gradient centrifugation was used to isolate PBMCs, with at least 6 million per sample. Trizol reagent was used to extract total RNA from the PBMCs, yielding at least 5 micrograms per sample. The percentages of naive CD45RAhigh/CD27high T cells were determined by flow cytometry on a PBMC aliquot from every donor. Receptor amplification or capture employed 5' RACE. The second PCR ran for about 6 to 12 cycles and used a J-beta primer mix along with a sample-barcoded 5' primer. Each TCR beta cDNA molecule received a unique molecular identifier from a template-switch 5' adaptor carrying 12 random nucleotides. Each sample yielded at least 3 million CDR3-containing paired-end reads. First-strand cDNA synthesis was performed from all RNA using the Mint cDNA synthesis kit, with priming by a TRBC-specific oligonucleotide. All cDNA was treated with uracil-DNA glycosylase and then went through a first 18-cycle PCR with the universal primers M1SS and BC2_uni_R. In the paper's pipeline: Each sample was normalized by randomly selecting 1 million high-quality reads, each carrying a distinct molecular identifier. Instead of being binned into consensus sequences, reads that shared molecular identifiers were thrown out. MiTCR, set to a Q25 quality threshold and the strictest error-elimination algorithm, was used for CDR3 identification, clonotype clustering and error correction. A nonparametric unseen species model with Euler transformation was used to estimate a lower bound on total TCR beta diversity. TCRdb reran the public reads through fastp at Q25 and MiXCR, keeping productive beta chains. Identical CDR3 proteins give one entry, which carries the most common genes and DNA. The V and J calls were determined by TCRdb, not by the authors. In all, the sample holds over 1,500,000 distinct CDR3 sequences, and roughly 43% of those were seen once. In total, the top ten clones hold under 25% of the sample.

The sequence derives from a human donor in good health. The chain employs TRBV4-1 and TRBJ2-1, with 12 middle bases fitting TRBD2. Specimen: blood. The DNA sequence reads TGCGCCAGCAGCCGAGTGACTAGCGGGGGTTACAATGAGCAGTTCTTC. This yields the protein CASSRVTSGGYNEQFF.